A selection of T cell receptor beta chains follows, all from one sample in a study of shared clonotypes between healthy human individuals. Clones were sequenced by immunoSEQ multiplex PCR, and TCRdb holds only the in-frame ones, with some missing. The sample includes around 2.5 million clones, approximately 93% seen only once; the top ten take approximately 0.36%. Sequencing was carried out using naive CD4+ T cells from PBMCs. These receptors all stem from a man aged 18 to 29 in good health. Some clones in this sample may be carry-over from other donors' samples. Each CDR3 is given without its conserved first and last residue. Fields, in order: J gene, D gene, V gene, CDR3 protein. A D gene is named only where the DNA matches it firmly.

>TRBJ1-4|.|TRBV5-1
ASTHSGGPNEKLF
>TRBJ2-6|.|TRBV19
ASTQNSLKPPSGANVLT
>TRBJ1-2|TRBD1|TRBV19
ASSMTGARGYT
>TRBJ2-2|TRBD2|TRBV5-1
ASSATSGRGRDTGELF
>TRBJ2-1|.|TRBV30
AWSAQHDEQF
>TRBJ2-5|.|TRBV4-1
ASSLDTTTQY
>TRBJ2-3|TRBD2|TRBV6-5
ASLSGSSTQY
>TRBJ1-5|.|TRBV28
ASSQRGRGKVTSNQPQH
>TRBJ2-7|.|TRBV27
ASSLSRTSYEQY
>TRBJ2-6|.|TRBV9
ASSAPGWGFGSGANVLT
>TRBJ2-3|TRBD2|TRBV5-1
ASSLSPSGSTDTQY
>TRBJ1-3|.|TRBV14
ASKDSGNTIY
>TRBJ2-5|.|TRBV2
ASKGEGGPQY
>TRBJ2-4|TRBD1|TRBV2
ASNEFRTGAISKNIQY
>TRBJ1-1|TRBD1|TRBV28
AYRGLNTEAF
>TRBJ2-7|.|TRBV7-6
ASSLSHDGSYEQY
>TRBJ2-3|.|TRBV9
ASSPQLVRTDTQY
>TRBJ1-1|.|TRBV5-1
ASSLIWGELTEAF
>TRBJ1-3|.|TRBV5-1
ASSLDSSGPSGNTIY
>TRBJ1-2|TRBD1|TRBV2
ASSSGQGGGYT
>TRBJ2-2|.|TRBV6-1
AARAGAGELF
>TRBJ2-3|.|TRBV7-8
ASSLELGTDTQY
>TRBJ2-3|.|TRBV12-5
ASVKDGLLTDTQY
>TRBJ2-3|.|TRBV7-3
ASSPTGTDTQY
>TRBJ2-1|TRBD2|TRBV14
ASSKGRTSGINEQF
>TRBJ2-4|.|TRBV27
ASRAVGLAKNIQY
>TRBJ1-2|.|TRBV27
ASSFGGTNGYT
>TRBJ1-1|.|TRBV5-6
ASIRPGNTEAF
>TRBJ1-6|.|TRBV30
AWSLNSPLH
>TRBJ1-1|.|TRBV7-6
ASSLGSGTEAF
>TRBJ1-4|.|TRBV7-9
ASSLVMPNSGEKLF
>TRBJ1-2|.|TRBV6-5
ASSYSAGYGYT
>TRBJ1-1|TRBD1|TRBV11-1
ASSLSRTGAAF
>TRBJ1-5|.|TRBV2
ASSGRGVEPQH
>TRBJ2-1|.|TRBV2
ASSGDSPAHEQF
>TRBJ1-5|.|TRBV4-1
ASSQAGVGNQPQH
>TRBJ2-7|.|TRBV5-1
ASSVRDGAYEQY
>TRBJ2-7|.|TRBV27
ASPNPTYEQY
>TRBJ2-1|.|TRBV7-3
ASSSRGGGNEQF
>TRBJ2-5|.|TRBV29-1
SVVSPSNPQETQY
>TRBJ2-5|.|TRBV28
ASSRGTGSGETQY
>TRBJ1-2|.|TRBV7-6
ASSSPGLYGYT
>TRBJ1-2|TRBD1|TRBV2
ASRRDRGGEFSGYT
>TRBJ2-1|.|TRBV6-6
ASNSGWRYSYNEQF
>TRBJ2-5|.|TRBV7-8
ASSLGWSSPAGSETQY
>TRBJ1-2|TRBD1|TRBV5-6
ASSLYGTVYGYT